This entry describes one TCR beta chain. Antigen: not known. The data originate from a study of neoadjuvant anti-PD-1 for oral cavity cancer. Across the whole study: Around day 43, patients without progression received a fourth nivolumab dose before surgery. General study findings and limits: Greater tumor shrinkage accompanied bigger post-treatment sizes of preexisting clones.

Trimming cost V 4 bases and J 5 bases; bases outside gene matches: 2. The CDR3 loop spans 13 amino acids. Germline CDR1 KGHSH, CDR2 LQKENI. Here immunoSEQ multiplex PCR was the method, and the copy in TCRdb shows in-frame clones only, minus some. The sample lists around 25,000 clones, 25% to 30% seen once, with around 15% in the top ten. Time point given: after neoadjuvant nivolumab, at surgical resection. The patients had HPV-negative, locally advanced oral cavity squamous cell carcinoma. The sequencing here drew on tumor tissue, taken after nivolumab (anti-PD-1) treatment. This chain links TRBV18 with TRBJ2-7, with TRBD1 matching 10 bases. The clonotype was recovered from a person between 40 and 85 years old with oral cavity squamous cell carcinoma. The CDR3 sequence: CASSLGTGDEQYF. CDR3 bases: TGTGCCAGCTCACTGGGGACAGGGGACGAGCAGTACTTC. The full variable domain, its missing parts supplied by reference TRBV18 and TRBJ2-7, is NAGVMQNPRHLVRRRGQEARLRCSPMKGHSHVYWYRQLPEEGLKFMVYLQKENIIDESGMPKERFSAEFPKEGPSILRIQQVVRGDSAAYFCASSLGTGDEQYFGPGTRLTVT.